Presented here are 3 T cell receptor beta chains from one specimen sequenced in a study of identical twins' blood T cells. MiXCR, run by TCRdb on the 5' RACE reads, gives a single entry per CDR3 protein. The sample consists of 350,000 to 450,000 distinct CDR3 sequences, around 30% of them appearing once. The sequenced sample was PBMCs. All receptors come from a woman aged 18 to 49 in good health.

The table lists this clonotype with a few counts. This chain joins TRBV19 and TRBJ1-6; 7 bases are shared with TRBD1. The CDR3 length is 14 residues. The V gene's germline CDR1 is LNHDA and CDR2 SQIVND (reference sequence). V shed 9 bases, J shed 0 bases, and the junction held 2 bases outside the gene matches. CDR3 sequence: CASRDSSYNSPLHF. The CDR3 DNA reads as TGTGCCAGCCGGGACAGCTCCTATAATTCACCCCTCCACTTT.

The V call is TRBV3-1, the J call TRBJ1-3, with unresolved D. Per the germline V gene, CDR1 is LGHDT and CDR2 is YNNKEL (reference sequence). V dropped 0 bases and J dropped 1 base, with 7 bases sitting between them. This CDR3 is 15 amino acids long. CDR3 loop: CASSQDTVSGNTIYF. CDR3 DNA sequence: TGTGCCAGCAGCCAAGATACAGTGTCTGGAAACACCATATATTTT.

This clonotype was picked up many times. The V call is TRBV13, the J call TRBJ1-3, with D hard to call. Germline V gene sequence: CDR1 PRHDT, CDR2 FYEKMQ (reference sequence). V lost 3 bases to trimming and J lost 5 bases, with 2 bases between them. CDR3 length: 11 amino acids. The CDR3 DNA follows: TGTGCCAGCAGCTTTAGAAACACCATATATTTT. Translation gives CASSFRNTIYF.